This TCR beta chain was sequenced for a study of cytomegalovirus exposure and HLA in healthy donors. Vbeta (60) and Jbeta (13) primers were used in the PCR. Sequencing was performed with immunoSEQ multiplex PCR; in TCRdb, only in-frame clones are kept and a portion is missing. The sample consists of 150,000 to 200,000 clones, approximately 80% of them appearing once. Trimming took 6 bases from V and 8 from J; bases not matched to a gene: 4. Looked up from germline, CDR1 is MDHEN and CDR2 is SYDVKM. The CDR3 totals 12 residues. The sequenced sample was PBMCs. The chain links TRBV28 to TRBJ1-5; 7 nucleotides align to TRBD1. The TCR sequence derives from a male donor in good health and CMV-seronegative. The CDR3 bases are TGTGCCAGCAGGACAGGGTGGGAGCCCCAGCATTTT. Protein product: CASRTGWEPQHF.